The following is a TCR beta chain sequence with its context. Only a few counts were recorded for this clone. Its antigen has not been determined. Qualities for individual bases were not recorded, and no much larger clone is one base off. The immunoSEQ Assay, a bias-controlled multiplex PCR, was used to amplify TCRbeta CDR3 regions from genomic DNA. In the paper's pipeline: Nucleated cell counts per sample were estimated from amplification of reference gene primers within the assay. Sequence reads were collapsed and filtered to measure the absolute abundance of every unique TCRbeta CDR3 rearrangement. Productive Simpson clonality was computed per sample as the square root of Simpson's diversity index over productive rearrangements. What TCRdb holds here is the immuneACCESS table cut down to in-frame rearrangements. Part of the clones is not present; checked against another copy, under half of the missing clones reflect an unresolved V gene, and the others are unexplained. That table supplies the V and J calls and clone size; D and trimming were determined from the DNA. The sample table shows about 250,000 clones, and roughly 89% are seen once. The leading ten clones occupy roughly 0.96% of the sample.

Another Seattle source contributed samples from volunteer blood donors who had recovered from COVID-19. The collaborating institutions used their own protocols to collect whole blood in K2EDTA tubes. For TCRbeta analysis, collaborator samples were shipped as frozen whole blood, as isolated PBMCs, or as DNA extracted from either sample type. The data stem from a study of blood T cell repertoires in COVID-19 (dated by TCRdb to 2019 to 2021). Context from the whole study: Samples covering the acute and convalescent phases of COVID-19 were provided by collaborators in the United States, Italy and Spain. The material from the prospective study consisted of cDNA or gDNA derived from T cells, B-cell-depleted T cells, or PBMCs. Subjects who had been exposed to COVID-19, were actively infected with it, or had recovered from it provided the deeply sampled blood TCRbeta repertoires that made up the dataset. A freely available public database, intended as a resource for researchers studying the immune response to SARS-CoV-2, is where the repertoires were released. The samples were drawn from the first 160 participants of the ongoing ImmuneRACE study and from roughly 1,300 subjects provided by 6 global collaborators. The sample metadata nearly always contained a de-identified subject ID, COVID-19 status, age in years and sex. HLA class I and class II types, where available, came from metadata supplied by the sample provider rather than from assay-based typing. On the study overall, not on this receptor specifically: Clinical and demographic metadata were provided uncurated, with the amount varying by source and participant.

The source of this sequence is a woman aged 40-49 years who had recovered from COVID-19. Material for sequencing was peripheral blood.

The CDR3 amino acid sequence is: CAISESSGKIYEQYF. The DNA sequence is given as TGTGCCATCAGTGAGTCGAGCGGGAAGATCTACGAGCAGTACTTC. The V and J segments used are TRBV10-3 and TRBJ2-7; TRBD2 agrees with 7 junctional bases. Trimming leaves V shorter by 0 bases and J shorter by 3 bases, with the junction holding 5 bases beyond the gene matches. There are 15 amino acids in the CDR3, from cysteine to phenylalanine inclusive. Only CDR3 DNA is held: 45 bases, read in frame from base 1. From the germline V gene, CDR1 is ENHRY and CDR2 is SYGVKD.